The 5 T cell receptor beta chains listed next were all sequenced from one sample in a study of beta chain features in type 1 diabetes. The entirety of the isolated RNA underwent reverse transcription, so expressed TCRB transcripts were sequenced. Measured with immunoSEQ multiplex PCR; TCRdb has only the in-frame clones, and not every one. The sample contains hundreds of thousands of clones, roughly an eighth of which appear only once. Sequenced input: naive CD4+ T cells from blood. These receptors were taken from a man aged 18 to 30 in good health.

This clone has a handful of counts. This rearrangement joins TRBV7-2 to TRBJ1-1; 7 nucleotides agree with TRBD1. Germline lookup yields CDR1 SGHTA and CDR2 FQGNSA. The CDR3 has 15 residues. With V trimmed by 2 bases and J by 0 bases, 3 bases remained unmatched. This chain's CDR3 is CASSLWDSLNTEAFF. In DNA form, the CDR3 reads TGTGCCAGCAGCTTATGGGACAGCTTGAACACTGAAGCTTTCTTT. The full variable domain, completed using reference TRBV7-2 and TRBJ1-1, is GAGVSQSPSNKVTEKGKDVELRCDPISGHTALYWYRQSLGQGLEFLIYFQGNSAPDKSGLPSDRFSAERTGGSVSTLTIQRTQQEDSAVYLCASSLWDSLNTEAFFGQGTRLTVV.

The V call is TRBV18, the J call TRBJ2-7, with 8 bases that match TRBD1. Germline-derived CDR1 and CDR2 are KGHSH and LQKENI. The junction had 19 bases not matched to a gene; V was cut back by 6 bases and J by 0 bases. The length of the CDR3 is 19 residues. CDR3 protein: CASSGAGQGASASSYEQYF. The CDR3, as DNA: TGTGCCAGCTCGGGGGCCGGGCAGGGGGCGTCTGCCAGCTCCTACGAGCAGTACTTC.

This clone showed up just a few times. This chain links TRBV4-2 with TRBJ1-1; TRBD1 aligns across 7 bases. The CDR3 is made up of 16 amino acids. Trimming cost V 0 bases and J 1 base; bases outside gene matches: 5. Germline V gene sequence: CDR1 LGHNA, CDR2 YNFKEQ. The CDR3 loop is CASSQDVPGGNTEAFF. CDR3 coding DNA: TGTGCCAGCAGCCAAGATGTTCCAGGGGGGAACACTGAAGCTTTCTTT.

The CDR3 DNA reads TGTGCCAGCAGACCACGGACAGGGGTAGGGTCACCCCTCCACTTT. This sequence encodes CASRPRTGVGSPLHF. The chain combines TRBV7-9 with TRBJ1-6, with 9 bases that match TRBD1. The J segment lost 10 bases and the V segment lost 6 bases, leaving 10 bases of the junction unmatched. CDR1 and CDR2 from the germline V gene are SEHNR and FQNEAQ (reference sequence). The CDR3 runs 15 residues.

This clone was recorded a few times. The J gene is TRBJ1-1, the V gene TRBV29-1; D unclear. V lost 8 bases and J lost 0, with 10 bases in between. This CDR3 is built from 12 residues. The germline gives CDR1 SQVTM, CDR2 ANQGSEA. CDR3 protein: CSTGEVNTEAFF. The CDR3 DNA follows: TGCAGCACCGGCGAGGTGAACACTGAAGCTTTCTTT. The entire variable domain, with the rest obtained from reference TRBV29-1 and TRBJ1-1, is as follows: SAVISQKPSRDICQRGTSLTIQCQVDSQVTMMFWYRQQPGQSLTLIATANQGSEATYESGFVIDKFPISRPNLTFSTLTVSNMSPEDSSIYLCSTGEVNTEAFFGQGTRLTVV.